The clone carrying this T cell receptor beta chain showed up many times. No antigen is known for it. The data are from a study of T-cell reconstitution after alpha-beta-depleted transplantation in children. Overall study results and limits: There were reportedly several hundred expanded graft clones from which alpha-beta T cells came about two months after transplant. Surviving thymic progenitors and recipient T cells were the source of high TCRbeta diversity at day 60 in some patients. T-cell counts and diversity at one year following transplant were attributed mainly to newly produced T cells.

Unique molecular identifiers were incorporated during preparation of the TCRbeta library. TCRdb redid the calling of the PCR reads with MiXCR, one entry per CDR3 protein. The sample holds some 76,000 distinct CDR3 sequences, about a tenth seen once. Germline assignment: CDR1 MGHDK and CDR2 SYGVNS. The CDR3 length is 12 residues. The ends were cut back, 7 bases at V and 9 bases at J, with 13 bases in the middle. V usage is TRBV25-1 and J usage is TRBJ2-1; weak D call: TRBD2 (5 bases). This receptor was identified in a boy under 18 with acute myeloid leukemia, due to receive a stem cell transplant. The sample consisted of PBMCs, taken before TCRalphabeta/CD19-depleted stem cell transplant. In DNA form, the CDR3 reads TGTGCCAGCATGGGAGTGCTGGCTGAGCAGTTCTTC. This gives the protein CASMGVLAEQFF.